These T cell receptor beta chains were read from a single sample in a study of blood T cell repertoires in COVID-19. Profiled with immunoSEQ multiplex PCR; TCRdb holds only in-frame clones, not every one. The profile shows roughly 280,000 clones, around nine tenths of them singletons. The sample was peripheral blood. The origin of the receptors is a woman in her 30s with COVID-19, enrolled during active disease. Both conserved end residues are part of each CDR3. A D gene is named only where the DNA matches it firmly. Clone size is given for some rows only: seen once, a few or many times, or a class if the clone is expanded.

14 | TRBJ1-3 | - | TRBV30 | - | TGTGCCTGGAGTCCAGGGGCGGTTGGAAACACCATATATTTT | CAWSPGAVGNTIYF
14 | TRBJ1-6 | - | TRBV27 | - | TGTGCCAGCAGTTCAGCACAGGGAGCTTCACCCCTCCACTTT | CASSSAQGASPLHF
15 | TRBJ2-7 | once | TRBV18 | TRBD1 | TGTGCCAGCTCACTCCAGGACAGGGGCGGCTACGAGCAGTACTTC | CASSLQDRGGYEQYF
14 | TRBJ1-2 | - | TRBV5-4 | - | TGTGCCAGCAGCTTGGGACAGGTGCAGGGTGGCTACACCTTC | CASSLGQVQGGYTF
16 | TRBJ2-3 | - | TRBV29-1 | TRBD2 | TGCAGCGTTGAGGGGTTAGCGGGAGTGGGGACAGATACGCAGTATTTT | CSVEGLAGVGTDTQYF
15 | TRBJ2-6 | - | TRBV25-1 | TRBD1 | TGTGCCAGCAGTGACAGGGGGCGCTGGGCCAACGTCCTGACTTTC | CASSDRGRWANVLTF
12 | TRBJ1-1 | - | TRBV29-1 | - | TGCAGCGTTGAGTTTAGGGGGACTGAAGCTTTCTTT | CSVEFRGTEAFF
14 | TRBJ1-4 | - | TRBV25-1 | TRBD1 | TGTGCCAGCAGAGACAGGGGGTCGAATGAAAAACTGTTTTTT | CASRDRGSNEKLFF
15 | TRBJ2-1 | few | TRBV13 | - | TGTGCCAGCAGCCGGCCGGAGGGCCTAAGTAATGAGCAGTTCTTC | CASSRPEGLSNEQFF
15 | TRBJ2-7 | - | TRBV28 | TRBD2 | TGTGCCAGCAGTGAGCCGGGACTAGGGTCCTACGAGCAGTACTTC | CASSEPGLGSYEQYF
13 | TRBJ1-2 | few | TRBV6-5 | TRBD1 | TGTGCCAGCAAAAGAAACAGGGGCGATGGCTACACCTTC | CASKRNRGDGYTF
13 | TRBJ1-4 | - | TRBV2 | TRBD1 | TGTGCCAGCAAGACAGGGATTAATGAAAAACTGTTTTTT | CASKTGINEKLFF
14 | TRBJ2-4 | once | TRBV7-9 | - | TGTGCCAGCACCCCGACAGTAGCCAAAAACATTCAGTACTTC | CASTPTVAKNIQYF
14 | TRBJ1-6 | - | TRBV5-1 | TRBD1 | TGCGCCAGCAGCTGGGACAGGGGAAATTCACCCCTCCACTTT | CASSWDRGNSPLHF
13 | TRBJ2-7 | - | TRBV12-3/TRBV12-4 | TRBD1 | TGTGCCAGTCAGCGGGACAGGGGATACGAGCAGTACTTC | CASQRDRGYEQYF
16 | TRBJ2-7 | - | TRBV7-2 | TRBD2 | TGTGCCAGCAGCTTAGACGCGGGAGGGATCTCCTACGAGCAGTACTTC | CASSLDAGGISYEQYF
16 | TRBJ2-1 | - | TRBV5-1 | - | TGCGCCAGCAGCTTCGGAGTGGGGCTCCTTGACAATGAGCAGTTCTTC | CASSFGVGLLDNEQFF
13 | TRBJ1-1 | - | TRBV28 | TRBD1 | TGTGCCAGCAACCAGGGGGCGGACACTGAAGCTTTCTTT | CASNQGADTEAFF
11 | TRBJ1-2 | - | TRBV30 | - | TGTGCCTGGAGTATGGGCTACGGCTACACCTTC | CAWSMGYGYTF
14 | TRBJ1-6 | - | TRBV2 | - | TGTGCCAGCAGTGCCGGGTCTCCGGGGACACCCCTCCACTTT | CASSAGSPGTPLHF
14 | TRBJ1-3 | - | TRBV3-1/TRBV3-2 | TRBD1 | TGTGCCAGCAGCTCCCGGGACAGGGGAAACACCATATATTTT | CASSSRDRGNTIYF
15 | TRBJ2-5 | - | TRBV2 | TRBD2 | TGTGCCAGCAGTGAGGGGCTAGCGGGCGGGGAGACCCAGTACTTC | CASSEGLAGGETQYF
14 | TRBJ1-2 | - | TRBV2 | - | TGTGCCAGCAGTGAAGTTCAGGGCAACTATGGCTACACCTTC | CASSEVQGNYGYTF
14 | TRBJ1-2 | - | TRBV3-1/TRBV3-2 | TRBD1 | TGTGCCAGCAGCCGACAGGGGGGAGACTATGGCTACACCTTC | CASSRQGGDYGYTF
19 | TRBJ2-5 | - | TRBV5-4 | TRBD2 | TGTGCCAGCAGCTTGATGAGCCTAGCGGGAGGGCCCAAGGGAGAGACCCAGTACTTC | CASSLMSLAGGPKGETQYF
16 | TRBJ2-3 | - | TRBV15 | - | TGTGCCACCAGCAGAGATCTAGGCGGGGCCAGGGATACGCAGTATTTT | CATSRDLGGARDTQYF
14 | TRBJ1-4 | - | TRBV2 | - | TGTGCCAGCTCCTGGAGCAGGGAGGGAGAAAAACTGTTTTTT | CASSWSREGEKLFF
12 | TRBJ1-1 | - | TRBV11-2 | - | TGTGCCAGCAGCTTAGTTGGCCAAAAAGCTTTCTTT | CASSLVGQKAFF
14 | TRBJ2-7 | once | TRBV6-1 | TRBD2 | TGTGCCAGCAGTGAAGCGCTAGCGGACTACGAGCAGTACTTC | CASSEALADYEQYF
15 | TRBJ2-5 | - | TRBV24-1 | TRBD2 | TGTGCCACCAGTGGAGGACTAGCGGTACAAGAGACCCAGTACTTC | CATSGGLAVQETQYF
12 | TRBJ2-1 | - | TRBV10-2 | - | TGCGCCAGCAGTGAAAGAGGTCATGAGCAGTTCTTC | CASSERGHEQFF
14 | TRBJ2-2 | - | TRBV7-9 | - | TGTGCCAGCAGCTTAGTAATCAACACCGGGGAGCTGTTTTTT | CASSLVINTGELFF
14 | TRBJ2-3 | - | TRBV27 | - | TGTGCCAGCACCGAGACTTGGGGCACAGATACGCAGTATTTT | CASTETWGTDTQYF
13 | TRBJ2-7 | - | TRBV27 | - | TGTGCCAGCAGTCGAGGACAAGCCTACGAGCAGTACTTC | CASSRGQAYEQYF
16 | TRBJ2-3 | - | TRBV9 | - | TGTGCCAGCAGCGTAGCCCAGGGCCTTAGCACAGATACGCAGTATTTT | CASSVAQGLSTDTQYF
14 | TRBJ1-5 | - | TRBV6-5 | - | TGTGCCAGCAGTTACTCGAGGGGGAATCAGCCCCAGCATTTT | CASSYSRGNQPQHF
14 | TRBJ1-4 | - | TRBV30 | - | TGTGCCTGGAGTCTCGGCCTCCGGGATGAAAAACTGTTTTTT | CAWSLGLRDEKLFF
15 | TRBJ1-1 | - | TRBV5-1 | - | TGCGCCAGCAGCCAGGCCAGGGCGGCCGGCACTGAAGCTTTCTTT | CASSQARAAGTEAFF
14 | TRBJ2-7 | - | TRBV9 | TRBD2 | TGTGCCAGCAGCTTCCGGGACTACGACTACGAGCAGTACTTC | CASSFRDYDYEQYF
18 | TRBJ1-5 | - | TRBV3-1/TRBV3-2 | TRBD1 | TGTGCCAGCAGCCATGACAGGGGGTCCTTCTATAGCAATCAGCCCCAGCATTTT | CASSHDRGSFYSNQPQHF
16 | TRBJ2-7 | once | TRBV5-6 | - | TGTGCCAGCAGCCACCTGGCACAAACTAGTCTCTACGAGCAGTACTTC | CASSHLAQTSLYEQYF
14 | TRBJ2-7 | - | TRBV7-8 | TRBD2 | TGTGCCAGCAGCTTAAAAGCGGGAGCGGGGGAGCAGTACTTC | CASSLKAGAGEQYF
13 | TRBJ2-2 | - | TRBV30 | TRBD2 | TGTGCCTGGCGGGAGGCCGGCGACGGGGAGCTGTTTTTT | CAWREAGDGELFF
13 | TRBJ2-2 | - | TRBV15 | - | TGTGCCACCAGCAGAGATATCTCCGGGGAGCTGTTTTTT | CATSRDISGELFF
18 | TRBJ2-6 | - | TRBV9 | - | TGTGCCAGCAGCGTAGAGGGGCCTTTGGTGCCTGGGGCCAACGTCCTGACTTTC | CASSVEGPLVPGANVLTF
15 | TRBJ2-3 | - | TRBV18 | TRBD2 | TGTGCCAGCTCCCGAACTAGCGGTAGCACAGATACGCAGTATTTT | CASSRTSGSTDTQYF
14 | TRBJ2-1 | - | TRBV30 | TRBD2 | TGTGCCTGGAGTAAGCTTGGGACTAGAGCTGAGCAGTTCTTC | CAWSKLGTRAEQFF
13 | TRBJ2-7 | - | TRBV29-1 | TRBD1 | TGCAGCGTGAGACGGGACAGGAGTTACGAGCAGTACTTC | CSVRRDRSYEQYF